This note documents a single T cell receptor beta chain sequence. Its specificity is unknown. The data are from a study of cytomegalovirus exposure and HLA in healthy donors. Study-wide results and limits: A later analysis linked 15,000 to 20,000 TCR beta sequences to HLA alleles at 0.05 false discovery rate. Cytomegalovirus-associated status was assigned to 164 TCR beta chains.

At the time of sampling, donors were nominally healthy, though unrecorded immune exposures were likely. Germline V lookup: CDR1 SGHDT, CDR2 YYEEEE. The length of the CDR3 is 17 residues. Trimming removed 0 bases from V and 3 bases from J; junction bases left unmatched: 8. PCR amplification relied on 60 Vbeta primers (plus 13 Jbeta primers). Sequencing was performed with immunoSEQ multiplex PCR; in TCRdb, only in-frame clones are kept and a portion is missing. The sample has 90,000 to 150,000 clones; nearly 65% are singletons. Sequencing used PBMCs. The origin of this receptor is a man aged 35-49 years in good health and CMV-seropositive. V is TRBV5-6 and J is TRBJ1-1; 10 bases align to TRBD1. For the CDR3, the DNA is TGTGCCAGCAGCTTGGAGGCGACAGGGGGCTTTTACACTGAAGCTTTCTTT. Translating it yields CASSLEATGGFYTEAFF.